This entry describes one TCR beta chain. These data originate in a study of T cells of healthy individuals. There are 21 residues in the CDR3. Germline lookup yields CDR1 LNHDA and CDR2 SQIVND (reference sequence). With V trimmed by 4 bases and J by 4 bases, 17 bases remained unmatched. TCRdb used MiXCR to reprocess the 5' RACE reads, holding one entry per CDR3 protein. The sample consists of about 53,000 distinct CDR3 sequences, roughly 14% of them appearing once. This rearrangement joins TRBV19 to TRBJ2-6; 12 bases agree with TRBD1. The source of this sequence is a human donor in good health. CDR3 sequence reads: CASSTDRGQGAIRAGANVLTF. DNA for the CDR3: TGTGCCAGTAGTACCGACAGGGGACAGGGGGCAATAAGGGCCGGGGCCAACGTCCTGACTTTC.